The T cell receptor (beta chain) described here comes from a study of shared clonotypes between healthy human individuals. This CDR3 region has 15 residues. Germline CDR1 is SGHDN and CDR2 is FVKESK. Losses at the gene ends were 5 bases for V and 5 bases for J; bases not matched to a gene: 11. Only in-frame clones appear in the TCRdb table, and some are missing; sequencing was by immunoSEQ multiplex PCR. The sample has fewer than 1.8 million clones, around 98.5% seen once. Sequencing was done on a sample of naive CD4+ T cells sorted from blood. Subset specified: CD45RA+ positively selected. The chain combines TRBV14 with TRBJ1-2; 7 nucleotides agree with TRBD1. The TCR sequence derives from a man younger than 45 in good health. The CDR3 loop is CASSARQGSRYGYTF. The CDR3 nucleotides read TGTGCCAGCAGCGCACGACAGGGAAGTAGGTATGGCTACACCTTC.